A single sample is the source of the 21 T cell receptor beta chains below, sequenced in a study of control samples from healthy donors and cancer patients. Data came from immunoSEQ multiplex PCR; TCRdb stores just in-frame clones and leaves some out. The table includes about 92,000 clones, roughly 82% detected once. Material for sequencing was blood. Receptors were obtained from a woman aged 60-75 years in good health.

CDR3 residues: CASSLAGALYNEQFF. The DNA of the CDR3 is TGTGCCAGCAGCTTAGCGGGGGCGCTTTACAATGAGCAGTTCTTC. The rearrangement joins TRBV7-9 to TRBJ2-1; a weak D match, TRBD1 (6 bases). Trimming took off 0 bases at V and 4 bases at J, with 10 bases between the two ends. CDR3 length: 15 amino acids. Germline V gene sequence: CDR1 SEHNR, CDR2 FQNEAQ (reference sequence). The entire variable domain, with the rest obtained from reference TRBV7-9 and TRBJ2-1, is as follows: DTGVSQNPRHKITKRGQNVTFRCDPISEHNRLYWYRQTLGQGPEFLTYFQNEAQLEKSRLLSDRFSAERPKGSFSTLEIQRTEQGDSAMYLCASSLAGALYNEQFFGPGTRLTVL.

This chain uses TRBV3-1 (or the pseudogene TRBV3-2) with TRBJ1-2; D perhaps matches TRBD1 (5 bases). Between the trimmed V and J ends, which lost 4 bases and 4 bases, there was a span of 10 bases. The CDR3 sequence is 13 residues long. The germline CDR1 and CDR2 sequences are LGHDT and YNNKEL (reference sequence). The CDR3 DNA sequence: TGTGCCAGCAGCCTTTCGGACACCTATGGCTACACCTTC. Translation: CASSLSDTYGYTF.

The chain links TRBV3-1 (or the pseudogene TRBV3-2) to TRBJ2-2; TRBD2 agrees at 9 bases. V shed 5 bases and J 2 bases; nucleotides not matched to a gene: 3. This CDR3 is 15 amino acids long. The V gene's germline CDR1 is LGHDT and CDR2 YNNKEL (reference sequence). The DNA of the CDR3 is TGTGCCAGCAGCGCCCTAGCGGGAAACACCGGGGAGCTGTTTTTT. Protein product: CASSALAGNTGELFF.

V gene TRBV24-1 combines with J gene TRBJ1-2, with 8 nucleotides matching TRBD1. The germline V gene encodes CDR1 KGHDR and CDR2 SFDVKD. CDR3 size: 14 residues. V dropped 3 bases and J dropped 6; count of bases not matched to a gene: 5. The CDR3 nucleotides read TGTGCCACCAGTGATAACGTGACAGGGGATGGCTACACCTTC. It encodes CATSDNVTGDGYTF.

The chain joins TRBV28 to TRBJ2-7; the D is unclear. Per germline, CDR1 MDHEN and CDR2 SYDVKM. V was pared by 3 bases and J by 1 base, with 7 bases between. This CDR3 comprises 13 residues. CDR3 nucleotides: TGTGCCAGCAGTTTTGGGTCTTCCTACGAGCAGTACTTC. Protein: CASSFGSSYEQYF.

The chain has TRBV6-6 and TRBJ1-3; the D gene is possibly TRBD1 (5 bases). V was clipped by 2 bases and J by 4 bases, with 12 bases between them. Looked up from germline, CDR1 is MNHNY and CDR2 is SVGAGI (reference sequence). The CDR3 is 15 amino acids. CDR3 sequence: CASSYEGTGGNTIYF. The CDR3 DNA reads as TGTGCCAGCAGTTACGAGGGAACAGGAGGAAACACCATATATTTT.

The J gene is TRBJ2-2, the V gene TRBV5-5; D gene uncertain. Germline loops: CDR1 SGHKS, CDR2 YYEKEE (reference sequence). The CDR3 has 13 residues. Trimming cost V 4 bases and J 4 bases, with 8 bases left between them. The CDR3: CASSLGPTGELFF. CDR3 nucleotides: TGTGCCAGCAGCCTCGGTCCCACCGGGGAGCTGTTTTTT.

This chain connects TRBV7-9 to TRBJ1-3, with TRBD1 identical over 7 bases. Germline CDR1 reads SEHNR; CDR2 reads FQNEAQ (reference sequence). The CDR3 loop spans 18 amino acids. The trim removed 8 bases at V and 1 base at J, leaving 17 bases unmatched. The CDR3 loop reads CASGGRGGRDKSGNTIYF. In DNA, the CDR3 is TGTGCCAGCGGGGGCCGAGGGGGCAGGGATAAGTCTGGAAACACCATATATTTT.

This sequence joins TRBV9 and TRBJ2-5, with 8 bases that match TRBD2. The V segment lost 4 bases and the J segment 1 base; nucleotides outside the gene matches: 9. Germline V gene sequence: CDR1 SGDLS, CDR2 YYNGEE. The CDR3 has 16 residues. The CDR3 nucleotides read TGTGCCAGCAGCCCCGATGGAGCGGGGGTCCAAGAGACCCAGTACTTC. Protein sequence: CASSPDGAGVQETQYF.

V usage is TRBV27 and J usage is TRBJ2-2; TRBD1 matches at 10 bases. The V gene's germline CDR1 is MNHEY and CDR2 SMNVEV (reference sequence). The V gene end was trimmed by 4 bases and the J gene end by 5 bases; junction bases not matched to a gene: 7. The CDR3 spans 16 residues. CDR3 sequence (DNA): TGTGCCAGCAGTTCGACAGGGGGCGTTTGGACCGGGGAGCTGTTTTTT. Protein product: CASSSTGGVWTGELFF.

The chain is built from TRBV5-1 and TRBJ2-1; D possibly corresponds to TRBD2 (5 bases). The germline V gene has CDR1 SGHRS and CDR2 YFSETQ. The CDR3 totals 16 residues. Deletions cut 0 bases from V and 5 bases from J, with 15 bases between. CDR3 region: CASSLVARGSDNEQFF. Here the CDR3 DNA reads TGCGCCAGCAGCTTGGTTGCTCGGGGTAGCGACAATGAGCAGTTCTTC. Using reference TRBV5-1 and TRBJ2-1 for the parts outside the CDR3, the full variable domain is KAGVTQTPRYLIKTRGQQVTLSCSPISGHRSVSWYQQTPGQGLQFLFEYFSETQRNKGNFPGRFSGRQFSNSRSEMNVSTLELGDSALYLCASSLVARGSDNEQFFGPGTRLTVL.

V usage is TRBV6-1 and J usage is TRBJ1-3, with TRBD1 matching over 7 bases. The V segment lost 2 bases and the J segment 5 bases; nucleotides outside the gene matches: 6. The germline V gene has CDR1 MNHNS and CDR2 SASEGT. This CDR3 is 15 amino acids long. The CDR3 spells CASSERETGRNTIYF. As DNA, the CDR3 is TGTGCCAGCAGTGAACGTGAGACAGGGAGAAACACCATATATTTT.

V is TRBV7-2 and J is TRBJ2-2, with 10 bases fitting TRBD2. Germline CDR1 reads SGHTA; CDR2 reads FQGNSA. V was clipped by 1 base and J by 5 bases; unmatched bases: 10. This CDR3 has 18 residues. The CDR3 protein is CASSLVASGGVRTGELFF. The CDR3, as DNA: TGTGCCAGCAGCTTAGTGGCTAGCGGGGGCGTAAGAACCGGGGAGCTGTTTTTT. Full variable domain (remainder filled in from reference TRBV7-2 and TRBJ2-2): GAGVSQSPSNKVTEKGKDVELRCDPISGHTALYWYRQSLGQGLEFLIYFQGNSAPDKSGLPSDRFSAERTGGSVSTLTIQRTQQEDSAVYLCASSLVASGGVRTGELFFGEGSRLTVL.

The rearrangement links TRBV27 to TRBJ2-1, with 9 bases that match TRBD2. The CDR3 covers 15 residues. After removal of 5 bases from V and 9 bases from J, the junction contained 11 bases not matched to a gene. Germline lookup yields CDR1 MNHEY and CDR2 SMNVEV (reference sequence). The CDR3 nucleotides are TGTGCCAGCAGTGCGCGGGAGGGCCGGGACGGTGAGCAGTTCTTC. Its translation: CASSAREGRDGEQFF.

This chain joins TRBV12-3 or TRBV12-4 and TRBJ1-1; D remains unclear. The germline V and J ends were trimmed by 6 bases and 6 bases, with 11 bases remaining between them. This CDR3 region has 12 residues. CDR3 DNA: TGTGCCAGCAGCTTTGGAGGTGCTGAAGCTTTCTTT. Translating gives CASSFGGAEAFF.

This clone appeared once. This chain joins TRBV9 and TRBJ2-3, with 8 bases aligning to TRBD2. The V and J ends lost 4 bases and 1 base, in that order; junction bases with no gene match: 8. CDR1 is SGDLS, CDR2 YYNGEE, per germline. This CDR3 comprises 16 residues. The CDR3 DNA reads as TGTGCCAGCAGCCCGGGAGGGGGACTGGGCACAGATACGCAGTATTTT. Its protein product is CASSPGGGLGTDTQYF.

Points on this clone: The sample carries other DNA sequences with the same CDR3. The J gene is TRBJ1-1, the V gene TRBV27; D is perhaps TRBD1 (6 bases). V was pared by 5 bases and J by 1 base, with 11 bases between. The CDR3 length is 14 residues. Germline CDR1 reads MNHEY; CDR2 reads SMNVEV (reference sequence). The CDR3 is CASSLQGANTEAFF. The CDR3, as DNA: TGTGCCAGCAGTCTACAGGGCGCGAACACTGAAGCTTTCTTT.

Remarks on this clone: At one end the junction does not follow the germline gene, possibly because of a read error. V and J are TRBV7-7 and TRBJ2-3; 8 bases line up with TRBD2. The CDR3 is 14 amino acids. Per the germline V gene, CDR1 is SSHAT and CDR2 is FNYEAQ (reference sequence). The CDR3 spells CASSFERESDTQYF. The CDR3 nucleotides are TGTGCTAGCAGCTTCGAGCGGGAGTCAGATACGCAGTATTTT.

This sequence joins TRBV5-8 and TRBJ2-7; perhaps TRBD2 as D (5 bases). The CDR3 extends over 12 amino acids. V lost 0 bases to trimming and J lost 8 bases, with 9 bases between them. Germline V gene data show CDR1 as SGHTS and CDR2 as YDEGEE. The DNA of the CDR3 is TGTGCCAGCAGCTTGGTCGGGGAGAAGCAGTACTTC. Protein product: CASSLVGEKQYF.

The chain couples TRBV5-1 to TRBJ2-3; 7 positions agree with TRBD2. The CDR3 sequence is 14 residues long. V lost 4 bases and J lost 2; bases outside the gene matches: 4. Germline V lookup: CDR1 SGHRS, CDR2 YFSETQ. The CDR3 sequence: CASSTGGSTDTQYF. As DNA, the CDR3 is TGCGCCAGCAGCACCGGGGGGTCCACAGATACGCAGTATTTT.

Only one count was recorded for this clone. The genes are TRBV27 and TRBJ1-1; D ambiguous. Trimming cost V 7 bases and J 5 bases, with 14 bases left between them. The CDR3 loop spans 13 amino acids. Germline V gives CDR1 MNHEY, CDR2 SMNVEV (reference sequence). CDR3 nucleotides: TGTGCCAGCACCCCACGAACGGGGACTGAAGCTTTCTTT. Protein: CASTPRTGTEAFF.